This record looks at one TCR beta chain sequence and its context. The data were taken from a study of CD8+CD57+ T cells in acquired aplastic anemia. Patients chosen for sequencing had CD8+CD57+ cells that had expanded, as shown by flow cytometry. Genomic DNA templated the TCR beta VDJ and CDR3 profiling. MiXCR was run by TCRdb on the reads, yielding one entry per CDR3 protein. The sample yields around 200,000 distinct CDR3 sequences, 40% to 50% seen once. V lost 0 bases, J lost 0 bases, and 11 bases lay in between. This CDR3 comprises 16 residues. Germline V lookup: CDR1 SGHAT, CDR2 FQDESV (reference sequence).

Specimen: sorted CD4+, CD8+, or CD8+CD57+ T cells (not recorded which) from PBMCs. This receptor was obtained from a human donor with aplastic anemia. The V and J genes are TRBV11-1 and TRBJ1-2; unclear D gene. CDR3 nucleotide sequence: TGTGCCAGCAGCTTAGCGAAGAGGAAGTCTAACTATGGCTACACCTTC. Its translation: CASSLAKRKSNYGYTF. Complete variable domain (other parts from reference TRBV11-1 and TRBJ1-2): EAEVAQSPRYKITEKSQAVAFWCDPISGHATLYWYRQILGQGPELLVQFQDESVVDDSQLPKDRFSAERLKGVDSTLKIQPAELGDSAMYLCASSLAKRKSNYGYTFGSGTRLTVV.